The 17 T cell receptor beta chains below come from one sample, sequenced in a study of breast tumors, draining lymph nodes, adjacent tissues. Each CDR3 protein gets one entry after TCRdb re-called the multiplex PCR reads with MiXCR. The profile shows 25,000 or so distinct CDR3 sequences, almost 70% of them singletons. The source material was tumor-adjacent breast tissue. These TCRs come from a female donor with breast cancer. Some clones in this sample may be carry-over from other donors' samples.

The chain employs TRBV20-1 and TRBJ1-3; tentatively, D is TRBD1 (5 bases). Germline CDR1 is DFQATT and CDR2 is SNEGSKA (reference sequence). Trimming stripped 0 bases from V and 2 bases from J, with 17 bases between. The CDR3 is made up of 17 amino acids. CDR3 protein: CSARDRSGGTAGNTIYF. CDR3 DNA: TGCAGTGCTAGAGATCGATCGGGGGGAACAGCTGGAAACACCATATATTTT.

This clonotype was seen only a few times. CDR3 DNA sequence: TGTGCCAGCAGTCCTGATACGGCGGACGAGCAGTACTTC. Its translation is CASSPDTADEQYF. This rearrangement joins TRBV27 to TRBJ2-7; D is uncertain. This CDR3 is 13 amino acids long. Trimming pared 5 bases from V and 5 bases from J, leaving 13 bases between. CDR1 and CDR2 (germline): MNHEY, SMNVEV (reference sequence).

There are many counts of this clonotype. The chain links TRBV12-3 or TRBV12-4 to TRBJ2-3; tentative D call: TRBD1 (5 bases). The ends were cut back, 2 bases at V and 4 bases at J, with 10 bases in the middle. The CDR3 is 14 amino acids. The CDR3, as DNA: TGTGCCAGCAGTTTATTAGGGGCTGCAGATACGCAGTATTTT. Translated: CASSLLGAADTQYF.

This clonotype was observed a few times. The V call is TRBV2, the J call TRBJ2-2; the D is unclear. The CDR3 has 15 amino acids. The germline gives CDR1 SNHLY, CDR2 FYNNEI. V lost 4 bases and J lost 0, with 9 bases in between. As DNA, the CDR3 is TGTGCCAGCAGTGTTGCCTTCGCGAACACCGGGGAGCTGTTTTTT. It specifies CASSVAFANTGELFF.

The chain links TRBV14 to TRBJ2-1, with 7 bases fitting TRBD2. CDR3 length equals 16 residues. V lost 2 bases and J lost 2; bases outside the gene matches: 6. Germline assignment: CDR1 SGHDN and CDR2 FVKESK. CDR3 protein: CASSQSGTNPYNEQFF. DNA for the CDR3: TGTGCCAGCAGCCAATCCGGGACTAACCCCTACAATGAGCAGTTCTTC.

V usage is TRBV4-1 and J usage is TRBJ1-6, with D possibly TRBD1 on 5 matching bases. Germline V lookup: CDR1 MGHRA, CDR2 YSYEKL. Trimming took off 3 bases at V and 0 bases at J, with 12 bases between the two ends. The CDR3 has 17 residues. CDR3 protein: CASSQTAESSYNSPLHF. The CDR3 nucleotides are TGCGCCAGCAGCCAGACAGCAGAGAGCTCCTATAATTCACCCCTCCACTTT.

The chain uses TRBV4-2 and TRBJ2-5; 9 bases agree with TRBD2. In germline, CDR1 is LGHNA, CDR2 YNFKEQ. The CDR3 contains 16 residues. V trimming: 3 bases; J trimming: 5 bases; junction bases outside the gene matches: 10. Here the CDR3 reads CASSQGREGVLETQYF. For the CDR3, the DNA is TGTGCCAGCAGCCAGGGGCGGGAGGGGGTTCTGGAGACCCAGTACTTC.

The V gene is TRBV7-9, the J gene TRBJ1-2; TRBD1 might be the D (6 bases). CDR1 is SEHNR and CDR2 is FQNEAQ in the germline V gene (reference sequence). The CDR3 totals 13 residues. V was pared by 5 bases and J by 9 bases, with 16 bases between. Here the CDR3 DNA reads TGTGCCAGCAGCCAACTTACAGGGTATAGCTACACCTTC. Translating gives CASSQLTGYSYTF.

The chain couples TRBV11-1 to TRBJ2-5; TRBD2 matches at 11 bases. Germline V gene data show CDR1 as SGHAT and CDR2 as FQDESV (reference sequence). This CDR3 is built from 15 residues. With V trimmed by 3 bases and J by 1 base, 1 base remained unmatched. The CDR3 reads CASSFGLAGQETQYF. The CDR3 DNA follows: TGTGCCAGCAGCTTCGGACTAGCGGGCCAAGAGACCCAGTACTTC.

This clonotype has at least ten counts. The V call is TRBV6-5, the J call TRBJ2-6; D not resolved. V shed 2 bases and J shed 0 bases, with 5 bases lying between them. The CDR3 sequence is 15 residues long. Germline values: CDR1 MNHEY, CDR2 SVGAGI. DNA for the CDR3: TGTGCCAGCAGTTACCGCCCCTCTGGGGCCAACGTCCTGACTTTC. This codes for CASSYRPSGANVLTF.

The chain combines TRBV2 with TRBJ2-1; D remains ambiguous. V was trimmed by 7 bases and J by 4 bases, leaving 11 bases between them. The CDR3 consists of 13 residues. Looked up from germline, CDR1 is SNHLY and CDR2 is FYNNEI. CDR3 amino acids: CASTNDSYNEQFF. DNA of the CDR3: TGTGCCAGCACCAATGACTCTTACAATGAGCAGTTCTTC.

This clonotype was recorded many times. V usage is TRBV6-1 and J usage is TRBJ1-6; D uncertain. Germline V gene data show CDR1 as MNHNS and CDR2 as SASEGT. Between the trimmed V and J ends, which lost 1 base and 3 bases, there was a span of 10 bases. CDR3 length equals 16 residues. This chain's CDR3 is CASSEGPGLYNSPLHF. CDR3 DNA sequence: TGTGCCAGCAGTGAAGGTCCCGGCCTCTATAATTCACCCCTCCACTTT.

This clonotype came up once. The chain joins TRBV9 to TRBJ1-4; D is possibly TRBD1 (5 bases). This CDR3 spans 15 amino acids. The V gene lost 0 bases and the J gene lost 5 bases, with 11 bases spanning the gap. Germline-derived CDR1 and CDR2 are SGDLS and YYNGEE. The CDR3: CASSVEAGLNEKLFF. The CDR3 DNA reads TGTGCCAGCAGCGTAGAGGCAGGGTTGAATGAAAAACTGTTTTTT.

The chain joins TRBV5-1 to TRBJ2-1, with 13 bases lining up with TRBD2. CDR1 and CDR2 (germline): SGHRS, YFSETQ. The CDR3 is 17 residues long. Trimming removed 3 bases from V and 3 bases from J; junction bases left unmatched: 6. The CDR3 sequence is CASSSRTSGSRYNEQFF. The CDR3 coding sequence is TGCGCCAGCAGCTCCAGGACTAGCGGGAGTCGCTACAATGAGCAGTTCTTC.

By share, this clonotype ranks as medium-sized. This chain joins TRBV27 and TRBJ1-6, with D unclear. The CDR3 length is 16 residues. Germline V gene data show CDR1 as MNHEY and CDR2 as SMNVEV (reference sequence). V lost 2 bases and J 0 bases, leaving 8 bases between the germline ends. The CDR3 loop reads CASSLEVRSYNSPLHF. The DNA of the CDR3 is TGTGCCAGCAGTTTAGAGGTCCGCTCCTATAATTCACCCCTCCACTTT.

Sample share makes this clonotype medium-sized. The chain carries TRBV19 and TRBJ2-7, with TRBD1 matching 9 bases. Per germline, CDR1 LNHDA and CDR2 SQIVND (reference sequence). This CDR3 is 14 amino acids long. Trimming took 5 bases from V and 3 from J; bases not matched to a gene: 5. The CDR3 nucleotides are TGTGCCAGTAGTGCTCCGGGACAGGGCTACGAGCAGTACTTC. It encodes CASSAPGQGYEQYF.

This clonotype has at least ten counts. This chain joins TRBV3-1 and TRBJ2-5, with a possible D match to TRBD2 (6 bases). Trimming cost V 1 base and J 0 bases, with 12 bases left between them. In germline, CDR1 is LGHDT, CDR2 YNNKEL (reference sequence). The CDR3 is 16 residues long. This chain's CDR3 is CASSQASGLHQETQYF. CDR3 in DNA: TGTGCCAGCAGCCAAGCATCGGGACTCCACCAAGAGACCCAGTACTTC.